A single sample is the source of the 14 T cell receptor beta chains below, sequenced in a study of cytomegalovirus exposure and HLA in healthy donors. The PCR had 60 Vbeta and 13 Jbeta primers. Libraries were prepared by immunoSEQ multiplex PCR; TCRdb keeps only in-frame clonotypes and omits some of them. Of 35,000 to 50,000 clones in the sample, about 60% were seen once. The specimen sequenced was PBMCs. These receptors all stem from a man in his sixties in good health and CMV-seropositive.

V usage is TRBV5-1 and J usage is TRBJ2-5; the match to TRBD2 covers 7 bases. Germline V gene data show CDR1 as SGHRS and CDR2 as YFSETQ. Losses at the gene ends were 0 bases for V and 7 bases for J; bases not matched to a gene: 6. The CDR3 is 14 residues long. CDR3 in DNA: TGCGCCAGCAGCTTGGGCGGGAGTGGGGCGACCCAGTACTTC. It yields the protein CASSLGGSGATQYF.

DNA for the CDR3: TGTGCCAGCAGCAATGACAGGGCCGAGCAGTACTTC. Amino acid sequence: CASSNDRAEQYF. The rearrangement links TRBV5-4 to TRBJ2-7, with 7 bases matching TRBD1. Germline CDR1 and CDR2: SGHNT and YYREEE (reference sequence). This CDR3 spans 12 amino acids. V was clipped by 4 bases and J by 6 bases; unmatched bases: 4.

The chain is built from TRBV2 and TRBJ2-5, with D possibly TRBD1 on 5 matching bases. Germline V gene sequence: CDR1 SNHLY, CDR2 FYNNEI. This CDR3 has 15 amino acids. V lost 1 base to trimming and J lost 4 bases, with 13 bases between them. The CDR3 is CASSEGQGGGETQYF. The CDR3 region has the DNA TGTGCCAGCAGTGAAGGTCAGGGCGGCGGAGAGACCCAGTACTTC.

This clone was detected only a few times. The chain recombines TRBV7-8 with TRBJ2-1, with a tentative D call TRBD2 (6 bases). The CDR3 extends over 17 amino acids. With 4 bases removed from V and 5 bases from J, the gap between germline ends came to 21 bases. The germline V gene has CDR1 SGHVS and CDR2 FQNEAQ. In nucleotides, the CDR3 is TGTGCCAGCAGCTCGTTGTACGGGAGTATTAGTCACAATGAGCAGTTCTTC. Translation gives CASSSLYGSISHNEQFF. Filled out from reference TRBV7-8 and TRBJ2-1, the complete variable domain reads GAGVSQSPRYKVAKRGQDVALRCDPISGHVSLFWYQQALGQGPEFLTYFQNEAQLDKSGLPSDRFFAERPEGSVSTLKIQRTQQEDSAVYLCASSSLYGSISHNEQFFGPGTRLTVL.

The chain joins TRBV21-1 to TRBJ1-5; TRBD1 is the table's D call and was not checked against the DNA. TRBV21-1 is a pseudogene. This CDR3 has 16 residues. The CDR3 spells CASSKGGQGARQPQHF. CDR3 coding DNA: TGTGCCAGCAGCAAAGGGGGGCAGGGGGCACGTCAGCCCCAGCATTTT.

About this clone itself: Within the sample, other DNA sequences also encode this same CDR3. V usage is TRBV20-1 and J usage is TRBJ2-7; the D is unclear. The CDR3 covers 11 residues. V lost 0 bases to trimming and J lost 2 bases, with 2 bases between them. Germline CDR1 reads DFQATT; CDR2 reads SNEGSKA (reference sequence). DNA for the CDR3: TGCAGTGCTAGAGACACCTACGAGCAGTACTTC. This sequence encodes CSARDTYEQYF.

The genes are TRBV7-9 and TRBJ1-2; 7 bases match TRBD1. This CDR3 contains 14 residues. CDR1 is SEHNR and CDR2 is FQNEAQ in the germline V gene (reference sequence). J lost 4 bases, V lost 5 bases, and 7 bases had no gene match. The CDR3 DNA is TGTGCCAGCAGCCACAATAGGGGGCCCTATGGCTACACCTTC. Translated: CASSHNRGPYGYTF.

This sequence joins TRBV5-1 and TRBJ2-7; no reliable D call. CDR3 size: 13 residues. V was clipped by 0 bases and J by 3 bases, with 7 bases between them. The germline CDR1 and CDR2 sequences are SGHRS and YFSETQ. CDR3: CASSLVLDYEQYF. In DNA, the CDR3 is TGCGCCAGCAGCTTGGTCCTAGACTACGAGCAGTACTTC.

The gene calls are TRBV28 and TRBJ1-2, with a tentative D call TRBD1 (6 bases). Germline assignment: CDR1 MDHEN and CDR2 SYDVKM. Deletions cut 6 bases from V and 5 bases from J, with 16 bases between. This CDR3 is 14 amino acids long. The CDR3 DNA reads TGTGCCAGCAGCCCAGCCCAGGGGAGTTATGGCTACACCTTC. This translates into CASSPAQGSYGYTF.

The chain is built from TRBV11-2 and TRBJ2-3; possibly TRBD1 for D (6 bases). The germline V and J ends were trimmed by 1 base and 2 bases, with 10 bases remaining between them. The germline CDR1 and CDR2 sequences are SGHAT and FQNNGV. The CDR3 has 15 amino acids. CDR3 sequence (DNA): TGTGCCAGCAGCTTAGGACAGGTTCCCACAGATACGCAGTATTTT. This translates into CASSLGQVPTDTQYF.

This clone appeared a few times. The chain has TRBV10-3 and TRBJ1-2; 7 nucleotides align to TRBD1. V was pared by 0 bases and J by 4 bases, with 17 bases of the junction left unmatched. The germline V gene has CDR1 ENHRY and CDR2 SYGVKD. This CDR3 region has 19 residues. CDR3 coding DNA: TGTGCCATCAGTGAGTCGAGGAGCGGTGAGGGGGCTTCTGGCTATGGCTACACCTTC. Translated: CAISESRSGEGASGYGYTF.

The chain employs TRBV7-9 and TRBJ1-1, with 7 bases that match TRBD1. The V and J ends lost 8 bases and 3 bases, in that order; junction bases with no gene match: 6. Germline V CDR1 and CDR2: SEHNR, FQNEAQ (reference sequence). The CDR3 contains 13 residues. CDR3 loop: CASWRGPDTEAFF. CDR3 nucleotides: TGTGCCAGCTGGAGGGGGCCGGACACTGAAGCTTTCTTT.

The J gene is TRBJ2-2, the V gene TRBV6-1; D gene uncertain. Trimming stripped 7 bases from V and 2 bases from J, with 11 bases between. The germline V gene encodes CDR1 MNHNS and CDR2 SASEGT. The CDR3 runs to 14 residues. For the CDR3, the DNA is TGTGCCAGCACGCTCGCAGTAAACACCGGGGAGCTGTTTTTT. Residues: CASTLAVNTGELFF.

The J gene is TRBJ1-5, the V gene TRBV9; 8 bases align to TRBD1. The CDR3 covers 14 residues. Germline V gene lookup returns CDR1 SGDLS and CDR2 YYNGEE. V trimming: 4 bases; J trimming: 5 bases; junction bases outside the gene matches: 5. The CDR3 bases are TGTGCCAGCAGCCAGGGACAGGAGGATCAGCCCCAGCATTTT. It codes for CASSQGQEDQPQHF.